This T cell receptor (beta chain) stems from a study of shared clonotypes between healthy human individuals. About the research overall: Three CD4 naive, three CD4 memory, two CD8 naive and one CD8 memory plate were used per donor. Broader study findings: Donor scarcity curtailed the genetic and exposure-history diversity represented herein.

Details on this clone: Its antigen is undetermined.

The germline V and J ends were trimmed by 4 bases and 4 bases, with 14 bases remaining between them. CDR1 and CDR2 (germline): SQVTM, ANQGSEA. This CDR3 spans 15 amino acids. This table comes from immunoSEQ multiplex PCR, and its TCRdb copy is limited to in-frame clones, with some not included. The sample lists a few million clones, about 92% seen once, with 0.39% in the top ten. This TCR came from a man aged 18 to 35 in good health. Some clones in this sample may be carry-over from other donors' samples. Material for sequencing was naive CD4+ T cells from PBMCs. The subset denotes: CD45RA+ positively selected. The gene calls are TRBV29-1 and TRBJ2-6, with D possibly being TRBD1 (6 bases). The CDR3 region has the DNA TGCAGCGTTGTAGGGGGTTCCTACGGGGCCAACGTCCTGACTTTC. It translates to CSVVGGSYGANVLTF.